This entry lists 8 T cell receptor beta chains sequenced from one sample in a study of T cell responses to AZD1222 COVID-19 vaccine. The repertoire was sequenced with immunoSEQ multiplex PCR; TCRdb's copy has only in-frame clones and lacks some. The table has some 190,000 clones, 85% to 95% seen once. The sample here was peripheral blood, taken on day 0 of AZD1222 vaccination. The receptor source for this set is an adult in good health.

The V gene is TRBV4-3, the J gene TRBJ2-5; 13 nucleotides match TRBD2. CDR1 and CDR2 (germline): LGHNA, YSLEER. This CDR3 comprises 18 residues. With 1 base clipped from V and 5 bases from J, the junction kept 10 bases outside the gene matches. This chain's CDR3 is CASSQVLGLAGVGETQYF. The CDR3 DNA is TGCGCCAGCAGCCAAGTTTTAGGACTAGCGGGGGTAGGTGAGACCCAGTACTTC.

This clone was seen just once. This chain uses TRBV5-8 with TRBJ2-4, with D uncertain. CDR1 and CDR2 (germline): SGHTS, YDEGEE. V gave up 0 bases and J gave up 0 bases, with 16 bases separating them. The CDR3 spans 18 residues. The CDR3 protein is CASSLALGSELAKNIQYF. The CDR3 nucleotides are TGTGCCAGCAGCTTGGCTCTCGGGTCAGAACTAGCCAAAAACATTCAGTACTTC. The full variable domain, rest sourced from reference TRBV5-8 and TRBJ2-4, is EAGVTQSPTHLIKTRGQQATLRCSPISGHTSVYWYQQALGLGLQFLLWYDEGEERNRGNFPPRFSGRQFPNYSSELNVNALELEDSALYLCASSLALGSELAKNIQYFGAGTRLSVL.

The chain carries TRBV4-1 and TRBJ2-1, with D possibly being TRBD2 (5 bases). This CDR3 comprises 14 residues. CDR1 MGHRA and CDR2 YSYEKL come from the germline V gene. The V end lost 4 bases, the J end lost 5 bases, and 12 bases lay between the germline ends. DNA of the CDR3: TGCGCCAGCAGCCTCCCCTCGGGGAACAATGAGCAGTTCTTC. Translating it yields CASSLPSGNNEQFF.

This chain links TRBV5-4 with TRBJ1-2; 7 bases match TRBD1. Unmatched junction bases numbered 11, after V lost 3 bases and J lost 0 bases. Germline V gene sequence: CDR1 SGHNT, CDR2 YYREEE (reference sequence). This CDR3 comprises 17 residues. The CDR3 loop reads CASSSALTGVTNYGYTF. CDR3 coding DNA: TGTGCCAGCAGCTCTGCCCTAACAGGGGTGACTAACTATGGCTACACCTTC. Together with reference TRBV5-4 and TRBJ1-2, the CDR3 gives the full variable domain: ETGVTQSPTHLIKTRGQQVTLRCSSQSGHNTVSWYQQALGQGPQFIFQYYREEENGRGNFPPRFSGLQFPNYSSELNVNALELDDSALYLCASSSALTGVTNYGYTFGSGTRLTVV.

The chain links TRBV5-4 to TRBJ2-5, with D perhaps TRBD2 (6 bases). From germline, CDR1 is SGHNT and CDR2 YYREEE (reference sequence). Trimming stripped 0 bases from V and 2 bases from J, with 8 bases between. This CDR3 has 14 amino acids. The CDR3, as DNA: TGTGCCAGCAGCTTGGATGCGGGACAAGAGACCCAGTACTTC. The encoded protein is CASSLDAGQETQYF.

The chain couples TRBV7-9 to TRBJ1-1; D is unresolved. The CDR3 is 13 amino acids. Trimming pared 9 bases from V and 5 bases from J, leaving 16 bases between. Germline V CDR1 and CDR2: SEHNR, FQNEAQ (reference sequence). CDR3 amino acids: CASLEGRWTEAFF. The CDR3 DNA reads TGTGCCAGTCTGGAGGGAAGATGGACTGAAGCTTTCTTT.

In regard to this clone: This sample includes further DNA sequences coding for the same CDR3. The V gene is TRBV5-1, the J gene TRBJ1-5; 7 bases line up with TRBD1. Trimming at V came to 4 bases and at J to 2 bases, leaving 3 bases not matched to a gene. Germline V gene sequence: CDR1 SGHRS, CDR2 YFSETQ. The CDR3 loop spans 14 amino acids. As DNA, the CDR3 is TGCGCCAGCAGCCGTACAGGGGGCAATCAGCCCCAGCATTTT. Translation: CASSRTGGNQPQHF.

This chain connects TRBV19 to TRBJ2-5, with TRBD2 identical over 8 bases. CDR1 and CDR2 from the germline V gene are LNHDA and SQIVND (reference sequence). With 4 bases clipped from V and 4 bases from J, the junction kept 5 bases outside the gene matches. The length of the CDR3 is 14 residues. CDR3 sequence: CASSSGGLPETQYF. CDR3 nucleotide sequence: TGTGCCAGTAGTAGCGGGGGGCTCCCAGAGACCCAGTACTTC.